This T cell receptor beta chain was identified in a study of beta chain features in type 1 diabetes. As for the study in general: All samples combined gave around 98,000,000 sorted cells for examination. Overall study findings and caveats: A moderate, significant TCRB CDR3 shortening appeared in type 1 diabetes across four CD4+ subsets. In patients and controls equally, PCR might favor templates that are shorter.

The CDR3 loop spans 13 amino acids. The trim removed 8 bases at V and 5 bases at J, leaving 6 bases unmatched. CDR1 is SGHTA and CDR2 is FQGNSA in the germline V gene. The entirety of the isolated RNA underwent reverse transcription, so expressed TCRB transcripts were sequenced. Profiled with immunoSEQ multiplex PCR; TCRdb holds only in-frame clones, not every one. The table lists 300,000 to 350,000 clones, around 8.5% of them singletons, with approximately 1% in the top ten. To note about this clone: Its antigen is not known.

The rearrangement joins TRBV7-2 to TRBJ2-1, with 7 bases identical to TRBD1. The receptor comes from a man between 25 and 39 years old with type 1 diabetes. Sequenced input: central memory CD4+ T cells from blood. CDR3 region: CASAATGNNEQFF. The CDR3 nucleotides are TGTGCCAGCGCGGCGACAGGGAACAATGAGCAGTTCTTC.